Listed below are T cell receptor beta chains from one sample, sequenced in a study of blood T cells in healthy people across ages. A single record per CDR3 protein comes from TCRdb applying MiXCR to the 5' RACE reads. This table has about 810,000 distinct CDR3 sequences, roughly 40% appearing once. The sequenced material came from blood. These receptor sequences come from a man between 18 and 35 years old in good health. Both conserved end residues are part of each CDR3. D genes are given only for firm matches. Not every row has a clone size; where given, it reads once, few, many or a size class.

DNA: TGCAGCGTTGCAGAGCAGCTTAAAGAGACCCAGTACTTC; CDR3: CSVAEQLKETQYF; J: TRBJ2-5; V: TRBV29-1; size: many; D: .
DNA: TGTGCCATCAGCGCTCAGGGGAGGACTGAAGCTTTCTTT; CDR3: CAISAQGRTEAFF; J: TRBJ1-1; V: TRBV10-3; size: few; D: .
DNA: TGTGCCAGCAGCGTGTCTTCGGACGTGATCACAGATACGCAGTATTTT; CDR3: CASSVSSDVITDTQYF; J: TRBJ2-3; V: TRBV9; size: few; D: .
DNA: TGCGCCAGCAGCTTGGTTGCAGGGGGCCACGGCTACACCTTC; CDR3: CASSLVAGGHGYTF; J: TRBJ1-2; V: TRBV5-1; size: few; D: TRBD1
DNA: TGTGCCAGCAGCAAACAGGGACGGGAAGAGACCCAGTACTTC; CDR3: CASSKQGREETQYF; J: TRBJ2-5; V: TRBV21-1; size: .; D: .
DNA: TGTGCCAGTACCGTCCACGGGGGAGGGAACACAGATACGCAGTATTTT; CDR3: CASTVHGGGNTDTQYF; J: TRBJ2-3; V: TRBV2; size: .; D: TRBD2
DNA: TGTGCCGGCTTCCCCCTTGTAGCACGCGGAGCTTTCTTT; CDR3: CAGFPLVARGAFF; J: TRBJ1-1; V: TRBV7-9; size: .; D: .
DNA: TGTGCCAGCAGTGCGGGACAGGGGGTGAGCAATGAGCAGTACTTC; CDR3: CASSAGQGVSNEQYF; J: TRBJ2-5; V: TRBV12-3/TRBV12-4; size: .; D: TRBD1
DNA: TGTGCCAGCAGCAGCTGGACAGGGGAACAAGAGACCCAGTACTTC; CDR3: CASSSWTGEQETQYF; J: TRBJ2-5; V: TRBV7-6; size: .; D: TRBD1
DNA: TGTGCCAGCAGTTTAAAGCGAGGCCAAGAGACCCAGTACTTC; CDR3: CASSLKRGQETQYF; J: TRBJ2-5; V: TRBV28; size: many; D: .
DNA: TGTGCCAGCAGCTCCAGGGGGTCCCAAGAGACCCAGTACTTC; CDR3: CASSSRGSQETQYF; J: TRBJ2-5; V: TRBV7-2; size: many; D: TRBD1
DNA: TGCAGCGTTGAAGATCGGGGACAGGGTACTGGCTACACCTTC; CDR3: CSVEDRGQGTGYTF; J: TRBJ1-2; V: TRBV29-1; size: .; D: TRBD1
DNA: TGTGCCAGCAGTTACGCAGGGGGCTTGGTACGGATGGGCTACACCTTC; CDR3: CASSYAGGLVRMGYTF; J: TRBJ1-2; V: TRBV12-3/TRBV12-4; size: few; D: TRBD1
DNA: TGCGCCAGCAGCCAAGTACAGGGCTTGCCCCAGCATTTT; CDR3: CASSQVQGLPQHF; J: TRBJ1-5; V: TRBV4-3; size: .; D: .
DNA: TGTGCCAGCAGGCCCCGGGACAGGGTTGACAATGAGCAGTTCTTC; CDR3: CASRPRDRVDNEQFF; J: TRBJ2-1; V: TRBV12-3/TRBV12-4; size: many; D: TRBD1
DNA: TGCAGTGCTAGAGTAAGGGCGGCAGGGGCGAACTATGGCTACACCTTC; CDR3: CSARVRAAGANYGYTF; J: TRBJ1-2; V: TRBV20-1; size: .; D: .
DNA: TGTGCCAGCAGTGACGGTAGAGCTAACTATGGCTACACCTTC; CDR3: CASSDGRANYGYTF; J: TRBJ1-2; V: TRBV6-4; size: many; D: .
DNA: TGTGCCAGCACCGCCCGGGCAGGGGGCAACACCGGGGAGCTGTTTTTT; CDR3: CASTARAGGNTGELFF; J: TRBJ2-2; V: TRBV12-3/TRBV12-4; size: .; D: TRBD1
DNA: TGCGCCAGCAGCCCAGAACCGGGCAAAGACGGGGAGCTGTTTTTT; CDR3: CASSPEPGKDGELFF; J: TRBJ2-2; V: TRBV5-1; size: .; D: .
DNA: TGTGCCAGCAGCTTAGGCGACAGTGCCGAAGCTTTCTTT; CDR3: CASSLGDSAEAFF; J: TRBJ1-1; V: TRBV7-9; size: .; D: .
DNA: TGTGCCAGCAGTTTCTGGACAGGGGCCGGGGAGGCCCAGTACTTC; CDR3: CASSFWTGAGEAQYF; J: TRBJ2-5; V: TRBV27; size: .; D: TRBD1
DNA: TGTGCCACCAGACAGGGTAACTATGGCTACACCTTC; CDR3: CATRQGNYGYTF; J: TRBJ1-2; V: TRBV19; size: many; D: TRBD1
DNA: TGTGCCAGCGGGACCTGGGGTTCACCCCTCCACTTT; CDR3: CASGTWGSPLHF; J: TRBJ1-6; V: TRBV28; size: few; D: .
DNA: TGTGCCAGCAGTTTAGCGGACGAGTCTCAGCCCCAGCATTTT; CDR3: CASSLADESQPQHF; J: TRBJ1-5; V: TRBV12-3/TRBV12-4; size: .; D: .
DNA: TGTGCCAGCAGTGTCGACAGTCCCTCCTACGAGCAGTACTTC; CDR3: CASSVDSPSYEQYF; J: TRBJ2-7; V: TRBV12-3/TRBV12-4; size: .; D: .
DNA: TGTGCCAGCAGTGTCGGGACAGGGAGAAACTATGGCTACACCTTC; CDR3: CASSVGTGRNYGYTF; J: TRBJ1-2; V: TRBV12-3/TRBV12-4; size: .; D: TRBD1
DNA: TGTGCCAGCAGACCCGGGACAGCCTACCAAGAGACCCAGTACTTC; CDR3: CASRPGTAYQETQYF; J: TRBJ2-5; V: TRBV12-3/TRBV12-4; size: few; D: TRBD1
DNA: TGTGCCAGCAGCGGACAGGGATCATATGAGCAGTTCTTC; CDR3: CASSGQGSYEQFF; J: TRBJ2-1; V: TRBV9; size: .; D: TRBD1
DNA: TGTGCCAGCAGGAATAGGGACGGGACTCGTAATACGCAGTATTTT; CDR3: CASRNRDGTRNTQYF; J: TRBJ2-3; V: TRBV2; size: .; D: .
DNA: TGTGCCATCAGTGAGTCGATGGAGACTAGCTCCTACAATGAGCAGTTCTTC; CDR3: CAISESMETSSYNEQFF; J: TRBJ2-1; V: TRBV10-3; size: few; D: .
DNA: TGTGCCAGCAGTTACTCGAGAGTGAGACAGAGCAATCAGCCCCAGCATTTT; CDR3: CASSYSRVRQSNQPQHF; J: TRBJ1-5; V: TRBV6-6; size: .; D: .
DNA: TGTGCCAGCACCCAATGGGCAGGGAGCTATGGCTACACCTTC; CDR3: CASTQWAGSYGYTF; J: TRBJ1-2; V: TRBV28; size: few; D: .
DNA: TGTGCCAGCAGCTTAGCCCCGGCAGGGAATGGTGGCTACACCTTC; CDR3: CASSLAPAGNGGYTF; J: TRBJ1-2; V: TRBV7-2; size: once; D: .
DNA: TGTGCCATCAGTGAAGGGCTAGCGGAAGAGACCCAGTACTTC; CDR3: CAISEGLAEETQYF; J: TRBJ2-5; V: TRBV10-3; size: many; D: TRBD2
DNA: TGCGCCAGCAGCCAAGACGGGGGCCCCGGTGTTGGGGGCTACACCTTC; CDR3: CASSQDGGPGVGGYTF; J: TRBJ1-2; V: TRBV4-1; size: .; D: .
DNA: TGTGCCAGCAGTTTAGCGAACTTTCCCAGCTCCTACAATGAGCAGTACTTC; CDR3: CASSLANFPSSYNEQYF; J: TRBJ2-7; V: TRBV12-3/TRBV12-4; size: .; D: .
DNA: TGTGCCAGCAGTTACGACAGGGACTCCTACAATGAGCAGTTCTTC; CDR3: CASSYDRDSYNEQFF; J: TRBJ2-1; V: TRBV6-2/TRBV6-3; size: .; D: TRBD1
DNA: TGTGCCAGCAGCCAAAGCGGGGGGCGGTACGAGCAGTACTTC; CDR3: CASSQSGGRYEQYF; J: TRBJ2-7; V: TRBV3-1; size: once; D: TRBD2
DNA: TGCAGTGCTAAGACTAGCGGTTACAATGAGCAGTTCTTC; CDR3: CSAKTSGYNEQFF; J: TRBJ2-1; V: TRBV20-1; size: .; D: TRBD2
DNA: TGTGCCAGCAGCTCGTCGAGCCAGGGGTACGCCGGGGAGCTGTTTTTT; CDR3: CASSSSSQGYAGELFF; J: TRBJ2-2; V: TRBV7-9; size: .; D: .
DNA: TGTGCCAGCAGCCCCGACGGCAGGAATGAAAAACTGTTTTTT; CDR3: CASSPDGRNEKLFF; J: TRBJ1-4; V: TRBV9; size: .; D: .
DNA: TGTGCCAGCAGCCAAGATTGGGGTGGCACTGAAGCTTTCTTT; CDR3: CASSQDWGGTEAFF; J: TRBJ1-1; V: TRBV3-1; size: .; D: .
DNA: TGTGCCAGCAGCTCTTCGACGGGCTATGGCAACACCTTC; CDR3: CASSSSTGYGNTF; J: TRBJ1-2; V: TRBV7-2; size: .; D: .
DNA: TGTGCCTGGAGTGTAAAGCGGGGGGAGGGGGATACGCAGTATTTT; CDR3: CAWSVKRGEGDTQYF; J: TRBJ2-3; V: TRBV30; size: few; D: TRBD2
DNA: TGTGCCAGCAGCCAGACTAGGAGCGTCGAGCAGTACTTC; CDR3: CASSQTRSVEQYF; J: TRBJ2-7; V: TRBV3-1; size: few; D: .
DNA: TGTGCCAGCAGCTTAGCGCAACTAGCGGGGTTGCTGTTTTTT; CDR3: CASSLAQLAGLLFF; J: TRBJ2-2; V: TRBV7-2; size: few; D: TRBD2
DNA: TGTGCCAGCAGCGTAAAGTCGAACACTGAAGCTTTCTTT; CDR3: CASSVKSNTEAFF; J: TRBJ1-1; V: TRBV9; size: few; D: .
DNA: TGCAGTGCTGTCCGGTTAAGGGGCGCGGATGGCTACACCTTC; CDR3: CSAVRLRGADGYTF; J: TRBJ1-2; V: TRBV20-1; size: .; D: .
DNA: TGTGCCAGCGCCCTGGGCGGGGTAGAAGGCTACACCTTC; CDR3: CASALGGVEGYTF; J: TRBJ1-2; V: TRBV28; size: .; D: .
DNA: TGTGCCAGCAGTCAATCCGGACTAGCCTACAATGAGCAGTTCTTC; CDR3: CASSQSGLAYNEQFF; J: TRBJ2-1; V: TRBV28; size: .; D: TRBD2
DNA: TGTGCCAGCAGCGTATTCTCCTGGAACAATGAGCAGTTCTTC; CDR3: CASSVFSWNNEQFF; J: TRBJ2-1; V: TRBV9; size: .; D: .
DNA: TGTGCCAGCAGTATCCGACAGAACCAACAAGAGACCCAGTACTTC; CDR3: CASSIRQNQQETQYF; J: TRBJ2-5; V: TRBV27; size: .; D: .
DNA: TGTGCCAGCACCACGGGAGGGGCGGAGACAGATACGCAGGATTTT; CDR3: CASTTGGAETDTQDF; J: TRBJ2-3; V: TRBV7-9; size: .; D: TRBD2
DNA: TGCAGCACTAATTCACCCCTCCACTTT; CDR3: CSTNSPLHF; J: TRBJ1-6; V: TRBV20-1; size: .; D: .
DNA: TGTGCCAGCAACCCCGGGCTAGCGGGGGGGCCCTACAATGAGCAGTTCTTC; CDR3: CASNPGLAGGPYNEQFF; J: TRBJ2-1; V: TRBV6-2/TRBV6-3; size: few; D: TRBD2
DNA: TGTGCCAGCGTGGCTCGCTCCTACAATGAGCAGTTCTTC; CDR3: CASVARSYNEQFF; J: TRBJ2-1; V: TRBV6-2/TRBV6-3; size: .; D: .
DNA: TGTGCCAGCACTCACTCGGGGGCCGAAAACATTCAGTACTTC; CDR3: CASTHSGAENIQYF; J: TRBJ2-4; V: TRBV5-6; size: .; D: .
DNA: TGTGCCAGCAGCTTGAGAGGGAGAGAGACCCAGTACTTC; CDR3: CASSLRGRETQYF; J: TRBJ2-5; V: TRBV7-2; size: many; D: .
DNA: TGCAGTGTGAGGGGTGGAACTGAAGCTTTCTTT; CDR3: CSVRGGTEAFF; J: TRBJ1-1; V: TRBV20-1; size: .; D: .